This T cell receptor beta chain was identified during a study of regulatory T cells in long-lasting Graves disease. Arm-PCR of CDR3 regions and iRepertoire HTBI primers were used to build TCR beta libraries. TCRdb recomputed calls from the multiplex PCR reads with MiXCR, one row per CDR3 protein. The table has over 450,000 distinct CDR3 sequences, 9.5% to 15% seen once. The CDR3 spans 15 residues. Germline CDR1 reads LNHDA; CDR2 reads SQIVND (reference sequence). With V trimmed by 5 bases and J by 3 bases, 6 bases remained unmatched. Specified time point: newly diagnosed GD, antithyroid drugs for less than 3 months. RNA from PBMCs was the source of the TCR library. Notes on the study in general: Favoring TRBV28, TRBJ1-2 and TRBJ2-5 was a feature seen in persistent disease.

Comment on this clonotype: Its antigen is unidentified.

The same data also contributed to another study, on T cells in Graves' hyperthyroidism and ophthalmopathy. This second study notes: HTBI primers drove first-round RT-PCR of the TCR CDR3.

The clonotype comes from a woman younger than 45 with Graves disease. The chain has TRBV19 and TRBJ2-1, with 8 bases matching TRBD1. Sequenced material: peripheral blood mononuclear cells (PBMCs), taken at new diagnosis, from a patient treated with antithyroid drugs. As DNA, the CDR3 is TGTGCCAGTAGTGTTGTGGACAGGGTCTACAATGAGCAGTTCTTC. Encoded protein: CASSVVDRVYNEQFF.